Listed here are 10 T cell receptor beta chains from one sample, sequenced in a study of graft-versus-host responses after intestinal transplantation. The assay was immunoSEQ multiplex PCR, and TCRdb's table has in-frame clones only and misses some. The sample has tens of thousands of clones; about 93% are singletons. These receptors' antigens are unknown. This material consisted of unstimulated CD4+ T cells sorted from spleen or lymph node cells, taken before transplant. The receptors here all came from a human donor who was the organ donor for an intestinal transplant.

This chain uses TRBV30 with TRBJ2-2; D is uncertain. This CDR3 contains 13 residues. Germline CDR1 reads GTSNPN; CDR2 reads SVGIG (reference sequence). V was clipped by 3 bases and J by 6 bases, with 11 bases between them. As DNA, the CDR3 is TGTGCCTGGAGAGGGTTAGGCCCCGGGGAGCTGTTTTTT. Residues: CAWRGLGPGELFF. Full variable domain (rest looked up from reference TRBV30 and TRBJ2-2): SQTIHQWPATLVQPVGSPLSLECTVEGTSNPNLYWYRQAAGRGLQLLFYSVGIGQISSEVPQNLSASRPQDRQFILSSKKLLLSDSGFYLCAWRGLGPGELFFGEGSRLTVL.

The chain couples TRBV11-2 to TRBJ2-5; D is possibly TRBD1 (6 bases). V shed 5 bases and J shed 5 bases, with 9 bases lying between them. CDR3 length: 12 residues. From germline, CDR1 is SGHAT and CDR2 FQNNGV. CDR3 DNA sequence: TGTGCCAGCAGCCAGGGGTCGGAGACCCAGTACTTC. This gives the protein CASSQGSETQYF.

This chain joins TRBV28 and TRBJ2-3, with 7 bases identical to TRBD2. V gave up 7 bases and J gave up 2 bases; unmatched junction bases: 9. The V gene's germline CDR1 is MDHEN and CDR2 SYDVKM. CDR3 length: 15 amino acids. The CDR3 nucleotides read TGTGCCAGCATTGCCGGGGGGTATTCCACAGATACGCAGTATTTT. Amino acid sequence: CASIAGGYSTDTQYF.

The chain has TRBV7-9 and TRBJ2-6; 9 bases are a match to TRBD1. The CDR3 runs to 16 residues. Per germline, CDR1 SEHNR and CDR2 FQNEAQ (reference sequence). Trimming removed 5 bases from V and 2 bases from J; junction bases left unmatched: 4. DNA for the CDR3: TGTGCCAGCAGCACCCGGGACAGGGCTGGGGCCAACGTCCTGACTTTC. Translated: CASSTRDRAGANVLTF.

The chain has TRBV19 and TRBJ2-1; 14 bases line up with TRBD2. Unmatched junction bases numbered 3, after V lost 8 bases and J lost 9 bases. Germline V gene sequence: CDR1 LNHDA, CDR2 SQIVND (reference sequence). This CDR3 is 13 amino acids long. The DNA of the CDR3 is TGTGCCAGTGCCGGACTAGCGGGAGGTGAGCAGTTCTTC. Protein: CASAGLAGGEQFF.

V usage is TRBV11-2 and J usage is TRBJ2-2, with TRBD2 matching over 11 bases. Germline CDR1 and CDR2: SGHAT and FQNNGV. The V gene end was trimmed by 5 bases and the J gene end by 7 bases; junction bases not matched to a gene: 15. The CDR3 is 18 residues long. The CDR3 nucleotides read TGTGCCAGCAGCCCCCGGCCCCGACTAGCGGGATCGGTCGGGGAGCTGTTTTTT. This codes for CASSPRPRLAGSVGELFF.

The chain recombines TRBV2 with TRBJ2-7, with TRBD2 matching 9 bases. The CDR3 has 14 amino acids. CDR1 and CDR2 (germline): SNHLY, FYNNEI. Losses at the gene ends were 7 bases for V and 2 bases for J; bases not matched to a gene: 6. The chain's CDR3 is CASKTGTSTYEQYF. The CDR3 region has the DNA TGTGCCAGCAAGACCGGGACTAGCACCTACGAGCAGTACTTC.

The CDR3 DNA sequence: TGTGCCAGCAGCTTTGGCGGGTTGGCGGGGAATGAGCAGTTCTTC. Translated, it gives CASSFGGLAGNEQFF. V gene TRBV7-3 combines with J gene TRBJ2-1, with D possibly being TRBD2 (6 bases). Trimming stripped 3 bases from V and 7 bases from J, with 16 bases between. Germline V CDR1 and CDR2: SGHTA, FQGTGA. CDR3 length equals 15 residues.

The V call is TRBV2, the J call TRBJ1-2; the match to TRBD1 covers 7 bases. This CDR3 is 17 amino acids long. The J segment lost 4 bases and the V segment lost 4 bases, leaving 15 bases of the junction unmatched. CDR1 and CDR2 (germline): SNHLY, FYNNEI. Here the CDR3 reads CASSGTGRGVPFYGYTF. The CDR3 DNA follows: TGTGCCAGCAGTGGGACGGGCAGGGGGGTCCCTTTCTATGGCTACACCTTC.

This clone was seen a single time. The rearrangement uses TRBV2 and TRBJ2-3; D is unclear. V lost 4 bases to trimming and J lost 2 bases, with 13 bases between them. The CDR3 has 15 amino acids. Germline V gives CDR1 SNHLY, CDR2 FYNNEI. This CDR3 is CASSVVGANTDTQYF. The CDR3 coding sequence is TGTGCCAGCAGTGTTGTCGGAGCTAACACAGATACGCAGTATTTT.